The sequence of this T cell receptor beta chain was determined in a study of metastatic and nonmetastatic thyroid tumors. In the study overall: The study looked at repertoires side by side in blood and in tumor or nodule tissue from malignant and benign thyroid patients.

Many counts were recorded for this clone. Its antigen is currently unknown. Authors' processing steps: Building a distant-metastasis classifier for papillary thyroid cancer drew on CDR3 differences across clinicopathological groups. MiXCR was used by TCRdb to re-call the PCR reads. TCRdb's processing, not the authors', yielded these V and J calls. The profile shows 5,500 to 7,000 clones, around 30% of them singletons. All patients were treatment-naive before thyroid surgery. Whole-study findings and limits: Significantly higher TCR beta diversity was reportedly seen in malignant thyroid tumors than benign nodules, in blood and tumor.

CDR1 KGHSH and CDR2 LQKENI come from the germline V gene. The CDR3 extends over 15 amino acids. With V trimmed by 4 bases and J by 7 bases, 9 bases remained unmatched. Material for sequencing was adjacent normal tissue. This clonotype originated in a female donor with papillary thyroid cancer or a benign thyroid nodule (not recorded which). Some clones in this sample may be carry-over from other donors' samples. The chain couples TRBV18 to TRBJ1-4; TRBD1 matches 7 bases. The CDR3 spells CASSLRTGPSEKLFF. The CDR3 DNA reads TGTGCCAGCTCACTTCGGACAGGCCCCTCTGAAAAACTGTTTTTT.